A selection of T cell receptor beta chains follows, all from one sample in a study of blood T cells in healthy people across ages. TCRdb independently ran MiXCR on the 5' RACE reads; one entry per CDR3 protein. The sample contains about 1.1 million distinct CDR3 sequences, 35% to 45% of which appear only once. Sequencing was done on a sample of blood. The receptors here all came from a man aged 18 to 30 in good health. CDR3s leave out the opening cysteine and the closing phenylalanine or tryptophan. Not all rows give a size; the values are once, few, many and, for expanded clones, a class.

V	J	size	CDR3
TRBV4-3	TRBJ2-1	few	ASSQDSGLTTYNEQF
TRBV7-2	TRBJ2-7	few	ASSLVQGIYEQY
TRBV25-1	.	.	ASSPMAGGNVETQY
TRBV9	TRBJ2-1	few	ASSTNRQGSYNEQF
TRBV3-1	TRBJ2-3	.	ASSQDSWRDTQY
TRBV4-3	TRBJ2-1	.	ASSQGRGGEQF
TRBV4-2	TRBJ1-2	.	ASSQEAPSNYGYT
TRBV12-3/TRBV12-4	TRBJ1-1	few	ASRAGPGHYMNTEAF
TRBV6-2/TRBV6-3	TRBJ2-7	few	ASRTQVPSYEQY
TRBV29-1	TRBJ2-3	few	SVEEGYTDTQY
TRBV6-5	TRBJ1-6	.	ASSYGTGDNPPLH
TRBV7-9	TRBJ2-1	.	ASSPWTSGAYNEQF
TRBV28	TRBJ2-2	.	ATRGQGRNTGELF
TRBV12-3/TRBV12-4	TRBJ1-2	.	ACSLSARGTGYGYT
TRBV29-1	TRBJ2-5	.	SAGTPKTGETQY
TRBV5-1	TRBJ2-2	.	ASSLEGTGGANTGELF
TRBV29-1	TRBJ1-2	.	SVGRQSPSYGYT
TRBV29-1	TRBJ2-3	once	SVEVRGVGQY
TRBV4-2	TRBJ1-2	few	ASSQDQGTSNYGYT
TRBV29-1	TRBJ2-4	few	SAERGGDIQY
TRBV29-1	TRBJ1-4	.	SVFGEKLF
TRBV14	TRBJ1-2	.	ASSPTRTNGYT
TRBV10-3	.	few	AISPGTGGEQY
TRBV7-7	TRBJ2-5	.	ASSHDGDQETQY
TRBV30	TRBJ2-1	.	ASPLHEQF
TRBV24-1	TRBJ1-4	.	ATSDASEATNEKLF
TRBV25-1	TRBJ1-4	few	ASSGLNEKLF
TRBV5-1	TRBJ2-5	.	ASSLGNRGPETQY
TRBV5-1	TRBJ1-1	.	ASSLSYSLNTEAF
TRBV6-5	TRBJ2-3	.	ASSYSSRAFSTDTQY
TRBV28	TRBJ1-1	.	ASSLQGQLDTEAF
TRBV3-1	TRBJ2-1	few	ASSQDILAGRFNEQF
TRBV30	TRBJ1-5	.	AQKRDRDLNQPQH
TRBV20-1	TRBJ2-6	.	SARDAHSYSGANVLT
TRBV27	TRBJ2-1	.	ASSRDAQRGGYEQF
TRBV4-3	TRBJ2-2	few	ASSQDSGLSTGELF
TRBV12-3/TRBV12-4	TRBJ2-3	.	ASTVAGGLRDTQY
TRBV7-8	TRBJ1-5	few	ASSHAGDQPQH
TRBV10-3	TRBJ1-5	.	AISDPQINQPQH
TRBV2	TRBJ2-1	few	ASSKGYSNEQF
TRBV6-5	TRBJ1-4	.	ASSYSILGATNEKLF